This is a list of T cell receptor beta chains from one sample in a study of blood T cells in healthy people across ages. TCRdb re-called the 5' RACE reads with MiXCR, one entry per CDR3 protein. The sample lists about 1 million distinct CDR3 sequences; 40% to 45% were seen once. The specimen was blood. All receptors come from a woman aged 60-70 years in good health. Both conserved end residues are part of each CDR3. A D gene is named only where the DNA matches it firmly.

length: 13; D: -; V: TRBV11-1; CDR3: CASSLGQSGELFF
length: 17; D: TRBD1; V: TRBV5-1; CDR3: CASSLAGTGGSYNEQFF
length: 14; D: TRBD1; V: TRBV12-3/TRBV12-4; CDR3: CASSFRQGAKAQYF
length: 15; D: -; V: TRBV28; CDR3: CASRQLGFAKNIQYF
length: 13; D: -; V: TRBV19; CDR3: CASSIPGGEKLFF
length: 15; D: TRBD1; V: TRBV27; CDR3: CASSYKGTGGYEQYF
length: 12; D: TRBD1; V: TRBV24-1; CDR3: CATSGQGNEQYF
length: 15; D: -; V: TRBV6-1; CDR3: CASALGAASYNEQFF
length: 17; D: -; V: TRBV7-8; CDR3: CASSLEGRGPTNTEAFF
length: 17; D: -; V: TRBV7-9; CDR3: CASSLRGPRSGANVLTF
length: 15; D: -; V: TRBV9; CDR3: CASSGRVSSYNEQFF
length: 15; D: -; V: TRBV5-1; CDR3: CASSHGVSNTGELFF
length: 13; D: TRBD2; V: TRBV20-1; CDR3: CSAKFSGSPEQYF
length: 18; D: -; V: TRBV11-3; CDR3: CASSLNSPGSPSKNIQYF
length: 15; D: -; V: TRBV7-6; CDR3: CASTRRLGLGHEQYF
length: 13; D: -; V: TRBV20-1; CDR3: CSTSPQGARGYTF
length: 14; D: -; V: TRBV20-1; CDR3: CSAKTLVSTDTQYF
length: 16; D: -; V: TRBV3-1; CDR3: CASSQGNLHPYNEQFF
length: 15; D: -; V: TRBV5-1; CDR3: CASSLVSGSTDTQYF
length: 17; D: TRBD1; V: TRBV10-3; CDR3: CAIIESWTGGAKNIQYF
length: 14; D: -; V: TRBV10-3; CDR3: CAITGGPHTDTQYF
length: 16; D: TRBD1; V: TRBV28; CDR3: CASSFTWTGGSYEQYF
length: 16; D: TRBD2; V: TRBV18; CDR3: CASSPEAGGHPYEQYF
length: 13; D: -; V: TRBV4-2; CDR3: CASSQRAGTEAFF
length: 17; D: -; V: TRBV6-2/TRBV6-3; CDR3: CASSYGPRGFSNYGYTF
length: 16; D: TRBD2; V: TRBV5-1; CDR3: CASSLASGTTRDTQYF
length: 16; D: TRBD2; V: TRBV11-2; CDR3: CASSSQGLDGTDTQYF
length: 11; D: TRBD2; V: TRBV29-1; CDR3: CSQREGNIQYF
length: 15; D: TRBD2; V: TRBV11-2; CDR3: CASSLGLAGRNTQYF
length: 14; D: TRBD1; V: TRBV29-1; CDR3: CSVPTGTANTEAFF
length: 14; D: -; V: TRBV9; CDR3: CASSAETGDYEQYF
length: 13; D: -; V: TRBV20-1; CDR3: CSAPGATVHEQYF
length: 13; D: -; V: TRBV29-1; CDR3: CSVVTGRDQPQHF
length: 17; D: -; V: TRBV6-5; CDR3: CASSYASGGTYAYEQYF
length: 15; D: TRBD1; V: TRBV7-2; CDR3: CASTAPKTGGLMEYF